This T cell receptor beta chain was found in a study of T-cell reconstitution after alpha-beta-depleted transplantation in children. The study's findings and limits: Several hundred graft clones that had expanded were reportedly the source of alpha-beta T cells about two months after transplant. One year post-transplant, T-cell counts and diversity were largely derived from T cells produced anew. At day 60, the high TCRbeta diversity found in some patients originated from recipient T cells and thymic progenitors that had survived.

Preparation of the TCRbeta library was carried out with unique molecular identifiers. MiXCR was run by TCRdb on the PCR reads, yielding one entry per CDR3 protein. The sample contains about 300,000 distinct CDR3 sequences, 6% to 10% of which appear only once. CDR3 length equals 14 residues. V lost 1 base and J 9 bases, leaving 10 bases between the germline ends. This clonotype showed up many times. The antigen is unknown. The rearrangement links TRBV12-3 or TRBV12-4 to TRBJ1-6; D call uncertain. This TCR was sampled from a female patient between 2 and 15 years old who had a stem cell transplant for Fanconi anemia, so the T cells may come from the graft donor. This material consisted of peripheral blood, taken 360 days after TCRalphabeta/CD19-depleted stem cell transplant. The CDR3 DNA follows: TGTGCCAGCAGTTTAGGGACCTCATCTTCACCCCTCCACTTT. This gives the protein CASSLGTSSSPLHF.